One and the same sample provided the 7 T cell receptor beta chains below, sequenced in a study of Tregs in tolerant kidney transplant recipients. Clones were sequenced by immunoSEQ multiplex PCR, and TCRdb holds only the in-frame ones, with some missing. This table lists roughly 48,000 clones. The input for sequencing was CD4+ T cells from blood, taken before the transplant. Source of these receptors: a human donor who received a combined kidney and bone marrow transplant.

Notes on this clone: The CDR3 extends 3 residues past the end of the read, so its final part is completed from the germline J gene. This chain links TRBV20-1 with TRBJ2-7, with 7 bases aligning to TRBD2. The CDR3 runs to 12 residues. Germline trimming cut 5 bases from V and 2 bases from J; bases unmatched to any gene: 3. Germline CDR1 and CDR2: DFQATT and SNEGSKA (reference sequence). The CDR3 is CSAAGTTYEQYF. The DNA read from the CDR3 is TGCAGTGCTGCCGGGACTACCTACGAG.

About this clone itself: The observed sequence ends 3 residues before the CDR3 terminus, with the missing tail filled in from the germline J gene. The rearrangement joins TRBV2 to TRBJ2-1; possibly TRBD2 for D (6 bases). Germline CDR1 is SNHLY and CDR2 is FYNNEI. V dropped 6 bases and J dropped 3 bases, with 12 bases sitting between them. This CDR3 has 14 amino acids. The part of the CDR3 DNA that was read is TGTGCCAGCAGGCCTTCGACTAGCTACAATGAG. This encodes CASRPSTSYNE. The entire CDR3 reads CASRPSTSYNEQFF.

In the case of this clone: Read sequence stops 3 residues before the CDR3 end, and the germline J gene provides the missing end. The chain couples TRBV7-3 to TRBJ2-1, with TRBD2 identical over 9 bases. Germline V CDR1 and CDR2: SGHTA, FQGTGA. The length of the CDR3 is 15 residues. J was trimmed by 6 bases and V by 6 bases; bases with no gene match: 9. The covered CDR3 bases are TGTGCCAGCAGGCCAGCTAGCGGGACGGGCAATGAG. This translates into CASRPASGTGNE. The whole CDR3 is CASRPASGTGNEQFF. The variable domain in full, with the rest retrieved from reference TRBV7-3 and TRBJ2-1, is GAGVSQTPSNKVTEKGKYVELRCDPISGHTALYWYRQSLGQGPEFLIYFQGTGAADDSGLPNDRFFAVRPEGSVSTLKIQRTERGDSAVYLCASRPASGTGNEQFFGPGTRLTVL.

With respect to this clone: The sequenced fragment ends 3 residues before the CDR3 boundary, so the rest is inferred from the germline J gene. The chain recombines TRBV29-1 with TRBJ2-1; TRBD2 matches at 12 bases. Per the germline V gene, CDR1 is SQVTM and CDR2 is ANQGSEA. The CDR3 runs 15 residues. With V trimmed by 4 bases and J by 3 bases, 4 bases remained unmatched. CDR3 in amino acids: CSVGGLAGNYNEQFF. CDR3 DNA (partial): TGCAGCGTTGGCGGACTAGCGGGAAACTACAATGAG.

A remark on this clone: The observed sequence ends 3 residues before the CDR3 terminus, with the missing tail filled in from the germline J gene. The chain couples TRBV2 to TRBJ2-2; TRBD2 matches at 13 bases. Germline trimming cut 6 bases from V and 4 bases from J; bases unmatched to any gene: 8. Germline V gene lookup returns CDR1 SNHLY and CDR2 FYNNEI. The CDR3 contains 17 residues. CDR3 DNA, as far as it was read: TGTGCCAGCAGGGGTGGACTAGCGGGAGTCGGCACCGGGGAG. This gives the protein CASRGGLAGVGTGE. The CDR3 as a whole reads CASRGGLAGVGTGELFF. Full variable domain (remainder filled in from reference TRBV2 and TRBJ2-2): EPEVTQTPSHQVTQMGQEVILRCVPISNHLYFYWYRQILGQKVEFLVSFYNNEISEKSEIFDDQFSVERPDGSNFTLKIRSTKLEDSAMYFCASRGGLAGVGTGELFFGEGSRLTVL.

A word on this clone: Coverage ceases 3 residues before the CDR3 finishes, and the germline J gene fills in the end. The identical CDR3 is also encoded by other nucleotide sequences in the sample. This chain links TRBV7-9 with TRBJ2-1, with 11 bases that match TRBD1. The CDR3 runs to 15 residues. Germline assignment: CDR1 SEHNR and CDR2 FQNEAQ (reference sequence). Losses at the gene ends were 4 bases for V and 6 bases for J; bases not matched to a gene: 5. The sequenced CDR3 bases are TGTGCCAGCAGCTCCGGGACAGGGGGGTTCAATGAG. This codes for CASSSGTGGFNE. The entire CDR3 protein is CASSSGTGGFNEQFF. The whole variable domain, remainder taken from reference TRBV7-9 and TRBJ2-1, is DTGVSQNPRHKITKRGQNVTFRCDPISEHNRLYWYRQTLGQGPEFLTYFQNEAQLEKSRLLSDRFSAERPKGSFSTLEIQRTEQGDSAMYLCASSSGTGGFNEQFFGPGTRLTVL.

For this clone: The read terminates 3 residues before the CDR3 end, so the remaining end is supplied by the germline J gene. This chain joins TRBV7-3 and TRBJ2-1, with D perhaps matching TRBD2 (6 bases). The length of the CDR3 is 15 residues. Germline V gives CDR1 SGHTA, CDR2 FQGTGA. Trimming stripped 6 bases from V and 0 bases from J, with 12 bases between. CDR3: CASSTTSSSYNEQFF. The CDR3 DNA, read in part, is TGTGCCAGCAGTACTACTAGCAGCTCCTACAATGAG.